This T cell receptor (beta chain) was observed in a study of blood T cell repertoires in COVID-19. Study at large: Some COVID-19 samples were acute and others convalescent; all came from the United States, Italy and Spain. PBMCs, B-cell-depleted T cells, or T cells were the source of the cDNA or gDNA that made up the material.

How the authors handled the data: For nucleated cells, counts were estimated from reference gene primer amplification. Measured with immunoSEQ multiplex PCR; TCRdb has only the in-frame clones, and not every one. D and trimming come from the DNA, and the V and J calls and clone size come from that table. The sample shows about 83,000 clones, approximately 86% of them seen only once. Germline lookup yields CDR1 MNHEY and CDR2 SMNVEV (reference sequence). The CDR3 has 14 residues. Trimming took off 0 bases at V and 6 bases at J, with 11 bases between the two ends. This clone showed up just once. This TCR derives from a woman older than 75 in a cohort sampled during active or convalescent COVID-19. The source material was peripheral blood. The gene calls are TRBV27 and TRBJ1-1, with unresolved D. The CDR3, as DNA: TGTGCCAGCAGTTTATCCCTTGGGCGGGCTGAAGCTTTCTTT. Amino acid sequence: CASSLSLGRAEAFF.